This TCR beta chain came from a study of brain T cells in children with intractable seizures. Study-level points and caveats: Absence of clones before surgery may stem from lower sequencing depth. Patients' HCMV serostatus was unknown; virus specificity rests on CDR3 similarity alone.

Sequencing used immunoSEQ multiplex PCR; TCRdb keeps in-frame clones, though not all of them. The sample yields approximately 60,000 clones, approximately 95% seen once. CDR3 length: 12 amino acids. V lost 3 bases, J lost 11 bases, and 11 bases lay in between. Germline assignment: CDR1 SGHTA and CDR2 FQGNSA. Regarding this clone: Its antigen is still unknown.

Only cases whose brain tissue showed the highest T cell transcript signatures were sequenced. At least one anti-epileptic drug was given before surgery. The sample was peripheral blood, taken at surgery. This rearrangement joins TRBV7-2 to TRBJ2-1; D may be TRBD1 or TRBD2 (5 bases each). The source of this sequence is a boy less than two years old with focal cortical dysplasia and intractable seizures. For the CDR3, the DNA is TGTGCCAGCAGCTTCTCGGGGACGAAGCAGTTCTTC. Its translation is CASSFSGTKQFF.